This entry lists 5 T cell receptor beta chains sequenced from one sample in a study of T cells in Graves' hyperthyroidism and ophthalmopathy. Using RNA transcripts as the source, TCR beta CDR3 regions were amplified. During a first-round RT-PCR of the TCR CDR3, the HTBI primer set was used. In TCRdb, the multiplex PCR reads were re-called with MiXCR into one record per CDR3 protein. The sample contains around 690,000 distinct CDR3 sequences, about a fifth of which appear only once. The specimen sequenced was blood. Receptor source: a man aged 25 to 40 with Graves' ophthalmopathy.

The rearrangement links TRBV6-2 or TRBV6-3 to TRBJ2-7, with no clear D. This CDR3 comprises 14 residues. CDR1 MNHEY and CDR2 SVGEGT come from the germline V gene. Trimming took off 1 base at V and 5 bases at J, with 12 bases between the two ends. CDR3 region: CASSYFGRTNEQYF. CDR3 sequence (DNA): TGTGCCAGCAGTTACTTTGGACGTACTAACGAGCAGTACTTC.

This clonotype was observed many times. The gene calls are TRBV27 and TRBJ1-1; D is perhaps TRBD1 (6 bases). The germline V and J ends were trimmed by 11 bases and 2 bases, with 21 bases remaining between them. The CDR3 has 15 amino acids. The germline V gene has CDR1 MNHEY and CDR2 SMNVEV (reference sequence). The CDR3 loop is CASIDLGAVNTEAFF. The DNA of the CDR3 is TGTGCCTCAATAGATTTGGGGGCAGTTAACACTGAAGCTTTCTTT.

CDR3 bases: TGCGCCAGCAGCCAGGGCGGTGACTACGAGCAGTACTTC. It is translated as CASSQGGDYEQYF. V and J are TRBV5-1 and TRBJ2-7; maybe TRBD1 (5 bases). Between the trimmed V and J ends, which lost 4 bases and 3 bases, there was a span of 11 bases. The germline V gene has CDR1 SGHRS and CDR2 YFSETQ. The CDR3 runs to 13 residues.

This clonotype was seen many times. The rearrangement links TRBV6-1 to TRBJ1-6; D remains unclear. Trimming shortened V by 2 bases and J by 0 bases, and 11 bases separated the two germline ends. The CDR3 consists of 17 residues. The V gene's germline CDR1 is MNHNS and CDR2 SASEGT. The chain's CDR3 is CASSERTRSSYNSPLHF. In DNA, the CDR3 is TGTGCCAGCAGTGAAAGGACTCGGAGCTCCTATAATTCACCCCTCCACTTT.

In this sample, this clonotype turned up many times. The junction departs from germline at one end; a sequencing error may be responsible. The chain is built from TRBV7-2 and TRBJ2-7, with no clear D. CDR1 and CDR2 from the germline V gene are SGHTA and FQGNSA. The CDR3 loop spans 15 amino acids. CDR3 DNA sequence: TGTGCCAGCAGCCTGACGATAAGCGCGCACTACGGGCAGTACTTC. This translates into CASSLTISAHYGQYF.